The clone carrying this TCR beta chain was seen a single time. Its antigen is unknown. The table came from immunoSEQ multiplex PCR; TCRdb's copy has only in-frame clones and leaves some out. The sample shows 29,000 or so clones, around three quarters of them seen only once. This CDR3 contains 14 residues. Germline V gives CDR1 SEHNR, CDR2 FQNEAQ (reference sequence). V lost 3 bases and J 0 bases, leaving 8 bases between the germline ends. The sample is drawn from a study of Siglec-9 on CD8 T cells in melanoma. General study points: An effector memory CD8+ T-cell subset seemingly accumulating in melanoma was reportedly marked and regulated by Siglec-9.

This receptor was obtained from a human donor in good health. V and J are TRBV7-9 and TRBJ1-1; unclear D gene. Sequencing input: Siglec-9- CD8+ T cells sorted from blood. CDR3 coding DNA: TGTGCCAGCAGCTTGAGGAACATGAACACTGAAGCTTTCTTT. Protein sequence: CASSLRNMNTEAFF. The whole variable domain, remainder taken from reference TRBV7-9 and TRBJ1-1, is DTGVSQNPRHKITKRGQNVTFRCDPISEHNRLYWYRQTLGQGPEFLTYFQNEAQLEKSRLLSDRFSAERPKGSFSTLEIQRTEQGDSAMYLCASSLRNMNTEAFFGQGTRLTVV.